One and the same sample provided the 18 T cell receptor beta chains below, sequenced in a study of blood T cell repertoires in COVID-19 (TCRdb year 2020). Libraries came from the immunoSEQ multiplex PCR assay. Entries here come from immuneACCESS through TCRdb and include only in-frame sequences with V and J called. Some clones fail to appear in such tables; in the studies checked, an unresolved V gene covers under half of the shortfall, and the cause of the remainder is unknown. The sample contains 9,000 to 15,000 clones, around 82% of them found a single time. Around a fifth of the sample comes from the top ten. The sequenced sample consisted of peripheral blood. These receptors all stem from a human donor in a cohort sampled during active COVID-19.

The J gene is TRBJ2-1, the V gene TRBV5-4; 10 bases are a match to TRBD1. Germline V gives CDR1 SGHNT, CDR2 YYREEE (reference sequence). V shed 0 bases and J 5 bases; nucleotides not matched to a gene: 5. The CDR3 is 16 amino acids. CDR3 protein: CASSLGGTGVNNEQFF. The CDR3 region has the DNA TGTGCCAGCAGCTTGGGCGGGACAGGGGTCAACAATGAGCAGTTCTTC.

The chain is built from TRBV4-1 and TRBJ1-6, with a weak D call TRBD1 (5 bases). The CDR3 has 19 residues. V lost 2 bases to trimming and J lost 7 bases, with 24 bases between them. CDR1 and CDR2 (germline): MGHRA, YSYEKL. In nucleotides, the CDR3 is TGCGCCAGCAGCCAACCGGTGGGGGGTCCCTATTACAAGAATTCACCCCTCCACTTT. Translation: CASSQPVGGPYYKNSPLHF.

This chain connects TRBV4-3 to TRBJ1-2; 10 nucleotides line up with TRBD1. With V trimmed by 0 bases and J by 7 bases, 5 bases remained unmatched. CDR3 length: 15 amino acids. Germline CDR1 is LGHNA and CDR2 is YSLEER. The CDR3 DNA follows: TGCGCCAGCAGCCAAGATTCCGGGGACAGGGGTGGCTACACCTTC. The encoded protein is CASSQDSGDRGGYTF.

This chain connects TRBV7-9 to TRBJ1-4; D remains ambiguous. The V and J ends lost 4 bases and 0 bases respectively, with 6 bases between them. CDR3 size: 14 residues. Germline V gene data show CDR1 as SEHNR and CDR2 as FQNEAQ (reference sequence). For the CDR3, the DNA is TGTGCCAGCAGCTCGCAGTCAACTAATGAAAAACTGTTTTTT. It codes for CASSSQSTNEKLFF.

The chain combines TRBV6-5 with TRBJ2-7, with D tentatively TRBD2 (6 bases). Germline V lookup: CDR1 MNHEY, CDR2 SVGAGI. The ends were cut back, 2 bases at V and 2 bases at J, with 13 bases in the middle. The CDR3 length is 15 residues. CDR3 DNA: TGTGCCAGCAGTTACGGCGGGTGGGGGGCCTACGAGCAGTACTTC. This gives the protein CASSYGGWGAYEQYF.

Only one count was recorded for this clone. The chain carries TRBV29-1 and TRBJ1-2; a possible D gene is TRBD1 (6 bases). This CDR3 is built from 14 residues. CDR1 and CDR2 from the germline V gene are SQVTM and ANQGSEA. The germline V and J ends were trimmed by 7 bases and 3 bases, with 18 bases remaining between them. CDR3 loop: CSGGPQSGDYGYTF. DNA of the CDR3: TGCAGCGGTGGGCCCCAATCAGGGGACTATGGCTACACCTTC.

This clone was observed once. The CDR3 is CASRWAPQGKDTQYF. The DNA for the CDR3 is TGTGCCAGCAGGTGGGCGCCCCAAGGAAAAGATACGCAGTATTTT. The chain recombines TRBV28 with TRBJ2-3, with no clear D. Germline loops: CDR1 MDHEN, CDR2 SYDVKM. Trimming cost V 6 bases and J 5 bases, with 18 bases left between them. This CDR3 contains 15 residues.

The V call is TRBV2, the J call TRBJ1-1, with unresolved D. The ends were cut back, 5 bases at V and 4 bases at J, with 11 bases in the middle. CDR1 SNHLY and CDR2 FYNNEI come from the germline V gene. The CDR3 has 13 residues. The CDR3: CASSTLGITEAFF. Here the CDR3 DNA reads TGTGCCAGCAGTACCCTCGGGATCACTGAAGCTTTCTTT.

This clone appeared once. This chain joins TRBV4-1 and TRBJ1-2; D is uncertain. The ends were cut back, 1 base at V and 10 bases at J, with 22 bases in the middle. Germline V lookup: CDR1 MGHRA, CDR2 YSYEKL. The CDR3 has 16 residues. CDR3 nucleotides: TGCGCCAGCAGCCAAGTATTGGGTCGCCGGCGGTCGGTCTACACCTTC. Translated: CASSQVLGRRRSVYTF.

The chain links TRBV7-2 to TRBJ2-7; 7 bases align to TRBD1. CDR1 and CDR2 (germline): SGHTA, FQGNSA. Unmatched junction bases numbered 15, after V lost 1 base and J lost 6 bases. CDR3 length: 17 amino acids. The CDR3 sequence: CASSLVATVKGAREQYF. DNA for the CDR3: TGTGCCAGCAGCTTAGTTGCTACGGTAAAGGGGGCGCGCGAGCAGTACTTC.

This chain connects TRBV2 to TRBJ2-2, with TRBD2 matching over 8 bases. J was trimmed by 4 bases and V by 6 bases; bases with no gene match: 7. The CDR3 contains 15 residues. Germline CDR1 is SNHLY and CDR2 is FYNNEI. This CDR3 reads CASRRSGGVTGELFF. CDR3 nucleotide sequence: TGTGCCAGCAGACGGTCGGGAGGGGTCACCGGGGAGCTGTTTTTT.

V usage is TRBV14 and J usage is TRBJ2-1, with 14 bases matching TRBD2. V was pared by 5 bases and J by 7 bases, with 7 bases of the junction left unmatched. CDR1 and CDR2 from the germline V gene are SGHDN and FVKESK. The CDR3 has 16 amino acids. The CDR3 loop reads CASSVRLAGGRNEQFF. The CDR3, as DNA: TGTGCCAGCAGCGTACGACTAGCGGGGGGGAGGAATGAGCAGTTCTTC.

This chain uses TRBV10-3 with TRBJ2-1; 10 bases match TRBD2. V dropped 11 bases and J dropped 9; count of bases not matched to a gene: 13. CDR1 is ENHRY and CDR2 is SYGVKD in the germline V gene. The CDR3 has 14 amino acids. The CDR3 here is CAVQERGGRSEQFF. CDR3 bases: TGTGCCGTTCAAGAGCGGGGGGGCCGAAGTGAGCAGTTCTTC.

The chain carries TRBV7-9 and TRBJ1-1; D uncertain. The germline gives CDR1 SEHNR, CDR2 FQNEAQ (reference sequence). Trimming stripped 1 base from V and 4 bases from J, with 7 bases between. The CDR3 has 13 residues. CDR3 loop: CASSLGASTEAFF. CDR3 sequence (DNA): TGTGCCAGCAGCTTAGGTGCGAGCACTGAAGCTTTCTTT.

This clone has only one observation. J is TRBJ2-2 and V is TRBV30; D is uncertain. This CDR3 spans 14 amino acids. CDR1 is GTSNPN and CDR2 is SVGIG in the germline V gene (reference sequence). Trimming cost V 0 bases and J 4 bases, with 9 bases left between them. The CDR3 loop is CAWSVYTATGELFF. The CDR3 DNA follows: TGTGCCTGGAGTGTATACACAGCCACCGGGGAGCTGTTTTTT.

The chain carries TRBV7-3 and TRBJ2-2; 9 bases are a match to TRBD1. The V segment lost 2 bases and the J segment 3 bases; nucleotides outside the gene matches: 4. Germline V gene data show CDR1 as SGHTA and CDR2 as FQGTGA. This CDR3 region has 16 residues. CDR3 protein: CASSLLGQGYTGELFF. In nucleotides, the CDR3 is TGTGCCAGCAGCTTATTGGGACAGGGTTACACCGGGGAGCTGTTTTTT.

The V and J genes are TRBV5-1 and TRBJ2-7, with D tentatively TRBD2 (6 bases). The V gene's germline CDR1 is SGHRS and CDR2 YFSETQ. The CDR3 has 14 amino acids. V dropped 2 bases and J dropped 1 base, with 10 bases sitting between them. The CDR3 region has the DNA TGCGCCAGCAGCTTTGCGGGGCGGTCCTACGAGCAGTACTTC. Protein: CASSFAGRSYEQYF.

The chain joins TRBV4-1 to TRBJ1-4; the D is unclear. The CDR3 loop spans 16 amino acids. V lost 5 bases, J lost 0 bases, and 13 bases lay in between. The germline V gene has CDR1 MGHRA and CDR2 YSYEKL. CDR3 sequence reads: CASSSPRLATNEKLFF. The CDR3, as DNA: TGCGCCAGCAGCTCCCCCCGACTTGCAACTAATGAAAAACTGTTTTTT.